The rows below give T cell receptor beta chains drawn from one sample of a study of blood T cell repertoires in COVID-19. Assay: immunoSEQ multiplex PCR; the TCRdb copy retains only in-frame clones and omits some. Of tens of thousands of clones in the sample, more than 75% were seen once. Sequenced input: peripheral blood. The source of these receptors is a man between 45 and 60 years old with acute or convalescent COVID-19. The CDR3 runs from the conserved cysteine through the conserved F or W. A D gene is named only where the DNA matches it firmly. A clone size is listed for some rows: how often the clone was seen (once, few, many), or a class if it is expanded.

j_call: TRBJ1-2
v_call: TRBV23-1
d_call: .
clone_size: .
cdr3_nt: TGCGCCAGCAGTCGCCTGACACCTAACTATGGCTACACCTTC
cdr3_aa: CASSRLTPNYGYTF

j_call: TRBJ2-3
v_call: TRBV7-2
d_call: .
clone_size: .
cdr3_nt: TGTGCCAGCAGCTCCCGGGTCTCAAGTCCCGATACGCAGTATTTT
cdr3_aa: CASSSRVSSPDTQYF

j_call: TRBJ1-1
v_call: TRBV25-1
d_call: .
clone_size: .
cdr3_nt: TGTGCCAGCAGTTGGAGGGGCACTGAAGCTTTCTTT
cdr3_aa: CASSWRGTEAFF

j_call: TRBJ1-4
v_call: TRBV4-1
d_call: .
clone_size: .
cdr3_nt: TGCGCCAGCAGCCTAAGCCCGGACGGGAACGAAAAACTGTTTTTT
cdr3_aa: CASSLSPDGNEKLFF

j_call: TRBJ2-7
v_call: TRBV2
d_call: TRBD1
clone_size: .
cdr3_nt: TGTGCCAGCAGAGACAGGGGCACCTACGAGCAGTACTTC
cdr3_aa: CASRDRGTYEQYF

j_call: TRBJ2-3
v_call: TRBV29-1
d_call: TRBD2
clone_size: .
cdr3_nt: TGCAGCGTTGAACCCTTGACTAGCGGGGGAGGCACAGATACGCAGTATTTT
cdr3_aa: CSVEPLTSGGGTDTQYF

j_call: TRBJ2-2
v_call: TRBV28
d_call: TRBD1
clone_size: .
cdr3_nt: TGTGCCAGCAGTTTAGGGACAGGACCCTTCTTGGAGGTCAACACCGGGGAGCTGTTTTTT
cdr3_aa: CASSLGTGPFLEVNTGELFF

j_call: TRBJ1-4
v_call: TRBV27
d_call: TRBD1
clone_size: .
cdr3_nt: TGTGCCAGCAGTCTCACAACCCAGGGACAGCTTAATGAAAAACTGTTTTTT
cdr3_aa: CASSLTTQGQLNEKLFF

j_call: TRBJ2-6
v_call: TRBV11-2
d_call: .
clone_size: .
cdr3_nt: TGTGCCAGCAGCTTGAGGGAGTACCTCTCATCTGGGGCCAACGTCCTGACTTTC
cdr3_aa: CASSLREYLSSGANVLTF

j_call: TRBJ2-3
v_call: TRBV27
d_call: .
clone_size: .
cdr3_nt: TGTGCCAGCAGTTCAACCCACCGCAGAATCACAGATACGCAGTATTTT
cdr3_aa: CASSSTHRRITDTQYF

j_call: TRBJ1-5
v_call: TRBV4-1
d_call: .
clone_size: .
cdr3_nt: TGCGCCAGCAGCCAAGGGGGGGGGCAGCGGTTGAGTAGCAATCAGCCCCAGCATTTT
cdr3_aa: CASSQGGGQRLSSNQPQHF

j_call: TRBJ2-3
v_call: TRBV29-1
d_call: TRBD2
clone_size: .
cdr3_nt: TGCAGCGCTCCACCGGGGACTAGCGGGGGAATAGATACGCAGTATTTT
cdr3_aa: CSAPPGTSGGIDTQYF

j_call: TRBJ1-4
v_call: TRBV6-6
d_call: .
clone_size: .
cdr3_nt: TGTGCCAGCGCACCTGGGGGCGAGGAAAAACTGTTTTTT
cdr3_aa: CASAPGGEEKLFF

j_call: TRBJ2-3
v_call: TRBV5-1
d_call: .
clone_size: .
cdr3_nt: TGCGCCAGCAGCCCCGTGGGCACAGTCACAGATACGCAGTATTTT
cdr3_aa: CASSPVGTVTDTQYF

j_call: TRBJ1-2
v_call: TRBV5-6
d_call: TRBD1
clone_size: .
cdr3_nt: TGTGCCAGCAGCCCGATAGGGGGCGGTGGCTACACCTTC
cdr3_aa: CASSPIGGGGYTF

j_call: TRBJ1-5
v_call: TRBV7-9
d_call: .
clone_size: once
cdr3_nt: TGTGCCAGCAGCTCAAGCACCGGCAATCAGCCCCAGCATTTT
cdr3_aa: CASSSSTGNQPQHF

j_call: TRBJ2-7
v_call: TRBV19
d_call: TRBD1
clone_size: .
cdr3_nt: TGTGCCAGTAGTATCTTTGGACAGGGTTTCGAGCAGTACTTC
cdr3_aa: CASSIFGQGFEQYF

j_call: TRBJ2-5
v_call: TRBV7-2
d_call: .
clone_size: .
cdr3_nt: TGTGCCAGCAGCTTAGGAGGACAGCCCAGGGAGACCCAGTACTTC
cdr3_aa: CASSLGGQPRETQYF

j_call: TRBJ1-5
v_call: TRBV3-1/TRBV3-2
d_call: TRBD1
clone_size: .
cdr3_nt: TGTGCCAGCAGCTCACAGGGGGTGGTTCAGCCCCAGCATTTT
cdr3_aa: CASSSQGVVQPQHF

j_call: TRBJ1-2
v_call: TRBV27
d_call: TRBD1
clone_size: .
cdr3_nt: TGTGCCAGTAAACAGGGGTCCTATGGCTACACCTTC
cdr3_aa: CASKQGSYGYTF

j_call: TRBJ1-5
v_call: TRBV18
d_call: .
clone_size: .
cdr3_nt: TGTGCCAGCTCACTGGGGCCAAATCAGCCCCAGCATTTT
cdr3_aa: CASSLGPNQPQHF

j_call: TRBJ2-2
v_call: TRBV6-2/TRBV6-3
d_call: TRBD1
clone_size: .
cdr3_nt: TGTGCCAGCAGTCCCGGACAGGGTAACACCGGGGAGCTGTTTTTT
cdr3_aa: CASSPGQGNTGELFF

j_call: TRBJ1-2
v_call: TRBV5-6
d_call: TRBD1
clone_size: .
cdr3_nt: TGTGCCAGCAGCTTAAAGGGGGCGTCTGTCTCTGGCTACACCTTC
cdr3_aa: CASSLKGASVSGYTF

j_call: TRBJ2-7
v_call: TRBV30
d_call: .
clone_size: .
cdr3_nt: TGTGCCTGGGGCAGGGGAACCTACGAGCAGTACTTC
cdr3_aa: CAWGRGTYEQYF

j_call: TRBJ2-3
v_call: TRBV7-2
d_call: .
clone_size: .
cdr3_nt: TGTGCCAGCCTCGGATCATACGGGGGCACAGATACGCAGTATTTT
cdr3_aa: CASLGSYGGTDTQYF

j_call: TRBJ2-3
v_call: TRBV28
d_call: .
clone_size: .
cdr3_nt: TGTGCCAGTCAGGGGTACTCAGATACGCAGTATTTT
cdr3_aa: CASQGYSDTQYF

j_call: TRBJ2-3
v_call: TRBV30
d_call: .
clone_size: .
cdr3_nt: TGTGCCTGGAGTACCGGCGGAGCAGATACGCAGTATTTT
cdr3_aa: CAWSTGGADTQYF

j_call: TRBJ1-3
v_call: TRBV27
d_call: TRBD1
clone_size: .
cdr3_nt: TGTGCCAGCAAGGACAGGGCGAGCTCTGGAAACACCATATATTTT
cdr3_aa: CASKDRASSGNTIYF

j_call: TRBJ2-2
v_call: TRBV7-2
d_call: .
clone_size: .
cdr3_nt: TGTGCCAGCAGCTTAGCACCCAGGGCGAACACCGGGGAGCTGTTTTTT
cdr3_aa: CASSLAPRANTGELFF

j_call: TRBJ2-5
v_call: TRBV5-1
d_call: .
clone_size: .
cdr3_nt: TGCGCCAGCAGCTTGGGAGGGGGCCAAGAGACCCAGTACTTC
cdr3_aa: CASSLGGGQETQYF

j_call: TRBJ2-7
v_call: TRBV10-2
d_call: TRBD1
clone_size: .
cdr3_nt: TGCGCCAGCACGGACAGGGTGGAGCAGTACTTC
cdr3_aa: CASTDRVEQYF

j_call: TRBJ2-7
v_call: TRBV6-5
d_call: .
clone_size: .
cdr3_nt: TGTGCCAGCAGTTACTTTTCAGGGGACGAGCAGTACTTC
cdr3_aa: CASSYFSGDEQYF

j_call: TRBJ1-4
v_call: TRBV7-8
d_call: TRBD1
clone_size: once
cdr3_nt: TGTGCCAGCAGCTTATCGGACAGGGATGGATCAACTAATGAAAAACTGTTTTTT
cdr3_aa: CASSLSDRDGSTNEKLFF

j_call: TRBJ2-1
v_call: TRBV21-1
d_call: .
clone_size: .
cdr3_nt: TGTGCCAGCAGCACCAAGTCAATTTCGGACTGGATCTACAATGAGCAGTTCTTC
cdr3_aa: CASSTKSISDWIYNEQFF

j_call: TRBJ1-1
v_call: TRBV16
d_call: .
clone_size: .
cdr3_nt: TGTGCCAGCAGCCGACGGGACACGATGAACACTGAAGCTTTCTTT
cdr3_aa: CASSRRDTMNTEAFF

j_call: TRBJ2-3
v_call: TRBV11-2
d_call: .
clone_size: .
cdr3_nt: TGTGCCAGCAGCCTGTCAGGCGAAGATACGCAGTATTTT
cdr3_aa: CASSLSGEDTQYF

j_call: TRBJ2-2
v_call: TRBV7-8
d_call: TRBD2
clone_size: .
cdr3_nt: TGTGCCAGCAGATCCCCGGGACTAGCGGGAGTTCAGGATGTCGGGGAGCTGTTTTTT
cdr3_aa: CASRSPGLAGVQDVGELFF

j_call: TRBJ1-1
v_call: TRBV27
d_call: .
clone_size: .
cdr3_nt: TGTGCCAGCAGTTTGAGTTTTCCGGTGATGAACACTGAAGCTTTCTTT
cdr3_aa: CASSLSFPVMNTEAFF

j_call: TRBJ1-1
v_call: TRBV11-2
d_call: TRBD1
clone_size: once
cdr3_nt: TGTGCCAGCAGCTTAGAGACAGGGGCGGTAGCTTTCTTT
cdr3_aa: CASSLETGAVAFF

j_call: TRBJ1-1
v_call: TRBV11-2
d_call: .
clone_size: .
cdr3_nt: TGTGCCAGCAGCTTAGAGCCGGGTGGGAACACTGAAGCTTTCTTT
cdr3_aa: CASSLEPGGNTEAFF

j_call: TRBJ2-7
v_call: TRBV15
d_call: TRBD1
clone_size: .
cdr3_nt: TGTGCCACCAGCAGATCAGGGACAGGGGGCTCCTACGAGCAGTACTTC
cdr3_aa: CATSRSGTGGSYEQYF

j_call: TRBJ2-6
v_call: TRBV30
d_call: .
clone_size: .
cdr3_nt: TGTGCCTGGAGTCGGGCTGGGGCCAACGTCCTGACTTTC
cdr3_aa: CAWSRAGANVLTF

j_call: TRBJ2-3
v_call: TRBV7-2
d_call: .
clone_size: .
cdr3_nt: TGTGCCAGCAGCTTTCGAACTAGCACAGATACGCAGTATTTT
cdr3_aa: CASSFRTSTDTQYF

j_call: TRBJ2-1
v_call: TRBV4-1
d_call: TRBD2
clone_size: .
cdr3_nt: TGCGCCAGCAGCCCCCTCAAGCGGGAGGGCTGGTCGGGGAATGAGCAGTTCTTC
cdr3_aa: CASSPLKREGWSGNEQFF

j_call: TRBJ2-4
v_call: TRBV4-3
d_call: TRBD2
clone_size: .
cdr3_nt: TGCGCCAGCAGCGGGGGGACTAGCGCCAATTCGCCCAAAAACATTCAGTACTTC
cdr3_aa: CASSGGTSANSPKNIQYF

j_call: TRBJ1-2
v_call: TRBV9
d_call: TRBD1
clone_size: once
cdr3_nt: TGTGCCAGCAGCCAGACAGGGGCCAGAGCTAACTATGGCTACACCTTC
cdr3_aa: CASSQTGARANYGYTF

j_call: TRBJ1-5
v_call: TRBV7-8
d_call: .
clone_size: .
cdr3_nt: TGTGCCAGCAGCTCCCGACAGGACAATCAGCCCCAGCATTTT
cdr3_aa: CASSSRQDNQPQHF

j_call: TRBJ1-1
v_call: TRBV10-3
d_call: TRBD1
clone_size: once
cdr3_nt: TGTGCCATCAGGGGGGGGACAGGGTTTGAAGCTTTCTTT
cdr3_aa: CAIRGGTGFEAFF

j_call: TRBJ1-5
v_call: TRBV10-3
d_call: .
clone_size: .
cdr3_nt: TGTGCCACCTTGGGGGGGCTGAATCAGCCCCAGCATTTT
cdr3_aa: CATLGGLNQPQHF

j_call: TRBJ1-5
v_call: TRBV27
d_call: .
clone_size: few
cdr3_nt: TGTGCCAGCAGTTTCAGGGGTAGCAATCAGCCCCAGCATTTT
cdr3_aa: CASSFRGSNQPQHF

j_call: TRBJ1-5
v_call: TRBV6-1
d_call: .
clone_size: once
cdr3_nt: TGTGCCAGCAGTGACAGGGGTCCTCAGCCCCAGCATTTT
cdr3_aa: CASSDRGPQPQHF

j_call: TRBJ1-3
v_call: TRBV18
d_call: .
clone_size: .
cdr3_nt: TGTGCCAGCTCACCGGCAGGGTTTGATGGAAACACCATATATTTT
cdr3_aa: CASSPAGFDGNTIYF

j_call: TRBJ2-6
v_call: TRBV10-3
d_call: TRBD1
clone_size: .
cdr3_nt: TGTGCCATCAGTGAGTTTGCGACAGGGGCGTCTGGGGCCAACGTCCTGACTTTC
cdr3_aa: CAISEFATGASGANVLTF

j_call: TRBJ1-4
v_call: TRBV5-4
d_call: .
clone_size: .
cdr3_nt: TGTGCCAGCAGGCCCGAGGGTTTTGATGAAAAACTGTTTTTT
cdr3_aa: CASRPEGFDEKLFF

j_call: TRBJ2-2
v_call: TRBV7-3
d_call: TRBD1
clone_size: .
cdr3_nt: TGTGCCAGCAGCTTGCAGGGGGCTATCGGGGAGCTGTTTTTT
cdr3_aa: CASSLQGAIGELFF